What follows is one TCR beta chain and its context. This record belongs to a study of beta chain features in type 1 diabetes. Sorting based on CD45RO/CCR7/CD25/CD127/CD95/CD27 separated CD4+ naive, central memory, regulatory and stem cell-like memory cells. Purities over 95% were achieved in all sorted populations. The whole isolated RNA underwent reverse transcription, so sequencing captured expressed TCRB transcripts. The data were produced by immunoSEQ multiplex PCR, yet TCRdb's version contains in-frame clones alone and is incomplete. The sample yields about 42,000 clones, 50% seen once. Sample: stem cell memory CD4+ T cells from blood. The TCR sequence derives from a woman in her thirties in good health.

The CDR3 here is CASSPPTGLETQYF. CDR3 nucleotide sequence: TGTGCCAGCTCACCACCGACAGGGCTAGAGACCCAGTACTTC. This chain uses TRBV18 with TRBJ2-5; the match to TRBD1 covers 7 bases. Germline CDR1 reads KGHSH; CDR2 reads LQKENI. The CDR3 length is 14 residues. V was clipped by 0 bases and J by 4 bases; unmatched bases: 2.